This TCR beta chain is drawn from a study of T cell responses to AZD1222 COVID-19 vaccine. Some clones are missing from TCRdb's copy, which holds only in-frame ones; the method was immunoSEQ multiplex PCR. The table lists about 42,000 clones, around 89% of them singletons, with 20% to 25% in the top ten. A single count supports this clone. Its antigen is as yet unknown. Points from the study as a whole: Targeting of unmutated variant regions was reportedly seen in nearly half of spike-specific TCRs.

With V trimmed by 5 bases and J by 3 bases, 11 bases remained unmatched. Germline V gene sequence: CDR1 LNHDA, CDR2 SQIVND (reference sequence). This CDR3 spans 17 amino acids. The source material was peripheral blood, sampled 28 days after the second AZD1222 dose. V is TRBV19 and J is TRBJ1-5; 9 nucleotides match TRBD1. The source is an adult who received the AZD1222 COVID-19 vaccine. The DNA of the CDR3 is TGTGCCAGTAGTCGGGGACAGGGAGGTTTACCCAATCAGCCCCAGCATTTT. It specifies CASSRGQGGLPNQPQHF.